This T cell receptor (beta chain) was identified during a study of CD8+ T cells in alopecia areata. Findings and limits, study-wide: Although TCR sharing was seen in mice, sharing across patients was less clear, possibly for HLA-related reasons.

With regard to this clone: Its specificity is not known.

The CDR3 sequence is 16 residues long. Germline V CDR1 and CDR2: SGDLS, YYNGEE. With 3 bases clipped from V and 3 bases from J, the junction kept 9 bases outside the gene matches. Investigators isolated RNA and reverse transcribed it into cDNA to act as the sequencing template. Method: immunoSEQ multiplex PCR; TCRdb's copy keeps in-frame clones and lacks some. The sample consists of about 110,000 clones, 55% to 60% of them appearing once. The investigators collected lesional scalp punch biopsies and peripheral blood from alopecia areata patients. The V and J genes are TRBV9 and TRBJ2-1, with 7 bases identical to TRBD1. The receptor comes from a human donor with alopecia areata. Sequenced material: NKG2D-low CD8+ T cells sorted from blood. CDR3 coding DNA: TGTGCCAGCAGCGATATAACCGGGACAGACTACAATGAGCAGTTCTTC. Protein: CASSDITGTDYNEQFF.